This TCR beta chain was captured in a study of chronic HIV infection and antiretroviral therapy. Each CDR3 protein gets one entry after TCRdb re-called the 5' RACE reads with MiXCR. Recorded for this sample: 1 distinct CDR3 sequence. Sequenced input: peripheral blood. These TCRs come from an adult who had HIV and had not received antiretroviral therapy, or was an uninfected healthy control (not recorded which). This table probably holds off-target reads from a library built for another chain.

The rearrangement links TRBV4-1 to TRBJ2-3; D possibly matches TRBD1 or TRBD2 (5 bases each). The CDR3 has 16 amino acids. The germline CDR1 and CDR2 sequences are MGHRA and YSYEKL. The V gene lost 6 bases and the J gene lost 2 bases, with 18 bases spanning the gap. CDR3 sequence: CASRSYEGPNTDTQYF. CDR3 bases: TGCGCCAGCAGATCCTATGAGGGGCCCAACACAGATACGCAGTATTTT.